This T cell receptor (beta chain) originates from a study of cytomegalovirus exposure and HLA in healthy donors. Germline V CDR1 and CDR2: SGHRS, YFSETQ. This CDR3 spans 14 amino acids. V was pared by 3 bases and J by 1 base, with 10 bases between. This clone was picked up a small number of times. PCR used 60 Vbeta primers and 13 Jbeta primers. TCRdb's table, derived via immunoSEQ multiplex PCR, lists solely in-frame clones and lacks some. The sample records some 140,000 clones, 66% being singletons. The chain uses TRBV5-1 and TRBJ1-1; D unresolved. Sequencing used PBMCs. The TCR comes from a human donor in good health. CDR3 protein: CASSSEARNTEAFF. The CDR3 bases are TGCGCCAGCAGCTCCGAGGCGCGGAACACTGAAGCTTTCTTT.